This TCR beta chain was captured in a study of neoadjuvant nivolumab and ipilimumab in lung cancer. Findings and caveats of the study: Compared with tumor-adjacent uninvolved lung, resected tumors showed greater richness and clonality. A small number of samples were TCR sequenced. Only two of four nivolumab-treated tumors gained richness and clonality by surgery.

CDR1 MNHEY and CDR2 SVGAGI come from the germline V gene. Trimming removed 6 bases from V and 4 bases from J; junction bases left unmatched: 6. This CDR3 spans 13 amino acids. Sequencing used immunoSEQ multiplex PCR; TCRdb keeps in-frame clones, though not all of them. The data contain 4,000 to 6,000 clones, over 60% of them singletons. Comment on this clone: Its antigen is undetermined.

The clonotype was recovered from an adult with non-small cell lung cancer. Some clones in this sample may be carry-over from other donors' samples. The chain carries TRBV6-5 and TRBJ2-7, with 7 nucleotides matching TRBD1. Material: normal lung tissue adjacent to the tumor, obtained after neoadjuvant nivolumab, alone or with ipilimumab, at or shortly before surgery. DNA for the CDR3: TGTGCCAGCAGCAAGGGACAGTTTTACGAGCAGTACTTC. Its protein product is CASSKGQFYEQYF.